The 2 T cell receptor beta chains given below trace back to one sample, sequenced in a study of blood T cell repertoires in COVID-19. Method: immunoSEQ multiplex PCR; TCRdb's copy keeps in-frame clones and lacks some. The sample carries about 180,000 clones, nearly 80% recorded once. Source material: PBMCs or T cells enriched from blood (not recorded which). Receptor source: a man aged 55-75 years who had been exposed to COVID-19.

The CDR3 region has the DNA TGTGCCAGCAGTTACTCCGGGCCCCCGGGGGCCGGGGAGCTGTTTTTT. This gives the protein CASSYSGPPGAGELFF. The chain carries TRBV6-2 or TRBV6-3 and TRBJ2-2; a weak D match, TRBD2 (6 bases). Trimming stripped 0 bases from V and 6 bases from J, with 14 bases between. The CDR3 totals 16 residues. Germline CDR1 reads MNHEY; CDR2 reads SVGEGT.

This clone has a count of ten or more. This rearrangement joins TRBV4-3 to TRBJ2-5, with a weak D call TRBD1 (5 bases). The CDR3 consists of 12 residues. CDR1 and CDR2 from the germline V gene are LGHNA and YSLEER. Trimming took 9 bases from V and 6 from J, leaving 14 bases between them. This CDR3 is CARTSREQTQYF. CDR3 nucleotide sequence: TGCGCCAGAACCAGCAGGGAACAGACCCAGTACTTC.